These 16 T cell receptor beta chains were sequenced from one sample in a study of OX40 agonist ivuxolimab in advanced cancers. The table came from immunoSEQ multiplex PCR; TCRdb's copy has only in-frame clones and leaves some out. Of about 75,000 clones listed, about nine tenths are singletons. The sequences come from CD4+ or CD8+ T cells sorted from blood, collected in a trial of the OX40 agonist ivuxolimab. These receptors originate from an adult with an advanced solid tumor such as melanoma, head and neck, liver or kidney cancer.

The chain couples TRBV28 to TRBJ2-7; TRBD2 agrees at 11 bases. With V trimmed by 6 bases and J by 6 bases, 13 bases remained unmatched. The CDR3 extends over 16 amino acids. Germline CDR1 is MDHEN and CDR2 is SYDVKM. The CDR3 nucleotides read TGTGCCAGCAGAGGGACTAGCGGAAGTGGGGCGACCGAGCAGTACTTC. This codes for CASRGTSGSGATEQYF.

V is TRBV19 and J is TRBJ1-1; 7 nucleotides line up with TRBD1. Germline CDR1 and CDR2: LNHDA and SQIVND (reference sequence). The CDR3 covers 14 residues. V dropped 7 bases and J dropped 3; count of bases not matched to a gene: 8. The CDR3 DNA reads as TGTGCCAGTAACGATGGACAGGTGGACACTGAAGCTTTCTTT. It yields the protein CASNDGQVDTEAFF.

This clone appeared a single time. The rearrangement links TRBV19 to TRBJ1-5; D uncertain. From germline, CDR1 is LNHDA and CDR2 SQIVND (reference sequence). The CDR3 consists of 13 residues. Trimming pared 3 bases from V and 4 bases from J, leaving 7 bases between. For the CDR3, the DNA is TGTGCCAGTAGTATTATCGCGAATCAGCCCCAGCATTTT. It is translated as CASSIIANQPQHF.

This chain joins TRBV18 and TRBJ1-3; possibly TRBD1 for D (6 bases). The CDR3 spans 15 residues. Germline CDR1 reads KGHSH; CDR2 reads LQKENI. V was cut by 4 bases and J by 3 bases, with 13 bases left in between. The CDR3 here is CASSLARGRGNTIYF. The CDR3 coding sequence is TGTGCCAGCTCACTAGCCAGGGGACGTGGAAACACCATATATTTT.

CDR3 nucleotides: TGTGCCTGGAGCCCGGGACAGGGTTGGAATGAGCAGTTCTTC. Translation: CAWSPGQGWNEQFF. J is TRBJ2-1 and V is TRBV30; 9 bases agree with TRBD1. The CDR3 is 14 residues long. Germline V gives CDR1 GTSNPN, CDR2 SVGIG (reference sequence). After removal of 3 bases from V and 7 bases from J, the junction contained 7 bases not matched to a gene.

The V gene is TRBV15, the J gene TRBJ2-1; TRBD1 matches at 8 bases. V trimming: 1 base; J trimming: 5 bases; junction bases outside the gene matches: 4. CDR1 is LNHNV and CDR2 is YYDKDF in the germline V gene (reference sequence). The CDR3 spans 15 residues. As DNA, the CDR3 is TGTGCCACCAGCAGAGGTCGGACAGGGAACAATGAGCAGTTCTTC. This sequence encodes CATSRGRTGNNEQFF.

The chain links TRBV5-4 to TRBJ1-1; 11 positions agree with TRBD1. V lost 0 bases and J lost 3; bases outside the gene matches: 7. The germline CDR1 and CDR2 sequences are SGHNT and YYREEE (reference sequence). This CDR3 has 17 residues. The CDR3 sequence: CASSLGTGTGGYTEAFF. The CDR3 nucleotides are TGTGCCAGCAGCTTGGGAACCGGGACAGGGGGTTACACTGAAGCTTTCTTT.

CDR3 sequence: CASSPMAGNSGNTIYF. The CDR3, as DNA: TGTGCCAGCAGCCCTATGGCGGGGAACTCTGGAAACACCATATATTTT. The rearrangement joins TRBV5-5 to TRBJ1-3; D remains unclear. The V gene lost 4 bases and the J gene lost 0 bases, with 14 bases spanning the gap. The CDR3 covers 16 residues. Germline assignment: CDR1 SGHKS and CDR2 YYEKEE (reference sequence).

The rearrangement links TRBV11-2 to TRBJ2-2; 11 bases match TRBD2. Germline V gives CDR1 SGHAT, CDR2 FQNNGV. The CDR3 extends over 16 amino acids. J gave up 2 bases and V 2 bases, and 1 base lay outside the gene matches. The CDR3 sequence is CASSLLAGGNTGELFF. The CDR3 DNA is TGTGCCAGCAGCTTACTAGCGGGGGGCAACACCGGGGAGCTGTTTTTT.

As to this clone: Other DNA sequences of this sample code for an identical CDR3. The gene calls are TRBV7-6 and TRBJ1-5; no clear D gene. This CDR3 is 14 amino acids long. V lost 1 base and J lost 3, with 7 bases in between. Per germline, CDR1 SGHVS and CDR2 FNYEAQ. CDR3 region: CASSLGRYNQPQHF. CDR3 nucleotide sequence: TGTGCCAGCAGCTTAGGGAGGTACAATCAGCCCCAGCATTTT.

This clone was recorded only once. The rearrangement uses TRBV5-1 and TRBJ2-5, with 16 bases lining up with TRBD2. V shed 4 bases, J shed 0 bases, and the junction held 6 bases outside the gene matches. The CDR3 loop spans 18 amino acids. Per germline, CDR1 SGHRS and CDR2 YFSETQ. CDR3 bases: TGCGCCAGCAGCCCTGGGACTAGCGGGGGGGCCTACCAAGAGACCCAGTACTTC. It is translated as CASSPGTSGGAYQETQYF.

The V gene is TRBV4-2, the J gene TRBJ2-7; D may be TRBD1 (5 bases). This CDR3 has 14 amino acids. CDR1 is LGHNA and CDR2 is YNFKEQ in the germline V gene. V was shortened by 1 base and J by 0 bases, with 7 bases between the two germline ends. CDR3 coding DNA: TGTGCCAGCAGCCAAGTTCAGGGCTCCTACGAGCAGTACTTC. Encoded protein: CASSQVQGSYEQYF.

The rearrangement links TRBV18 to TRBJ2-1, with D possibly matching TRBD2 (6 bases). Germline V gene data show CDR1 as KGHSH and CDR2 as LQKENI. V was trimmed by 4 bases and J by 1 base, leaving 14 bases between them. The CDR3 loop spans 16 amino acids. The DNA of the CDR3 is TGTGCCAGCTCACTCCTGGGTAGCGGATCCTACAATGAGCAGTTCTTC. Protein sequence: CASSLLGSGSYNEQFF.

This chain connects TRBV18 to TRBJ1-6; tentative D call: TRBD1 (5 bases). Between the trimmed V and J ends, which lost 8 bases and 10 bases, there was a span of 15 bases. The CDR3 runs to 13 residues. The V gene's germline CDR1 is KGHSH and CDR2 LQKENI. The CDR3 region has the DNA TGTGCCAGCGCAGACAGTCGCGACTCACCCCTCCACTTT. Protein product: CASADSRDSPLHF.

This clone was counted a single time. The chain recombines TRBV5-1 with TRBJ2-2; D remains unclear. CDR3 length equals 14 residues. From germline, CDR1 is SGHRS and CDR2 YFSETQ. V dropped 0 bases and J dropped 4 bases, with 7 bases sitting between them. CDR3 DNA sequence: TGCGCCAGCAGCTTGGAATTTGTCACCGGGGAGCTGTTTTTT. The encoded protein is CASSLEFVTGELFF.

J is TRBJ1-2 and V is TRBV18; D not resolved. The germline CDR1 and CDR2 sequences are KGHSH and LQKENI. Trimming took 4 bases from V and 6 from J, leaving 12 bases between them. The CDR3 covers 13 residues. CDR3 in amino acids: CASSRSGDDGYTF. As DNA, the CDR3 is TGTGCCAGCTCACGGTCTGGGGATGATGGCTACACCTTC.